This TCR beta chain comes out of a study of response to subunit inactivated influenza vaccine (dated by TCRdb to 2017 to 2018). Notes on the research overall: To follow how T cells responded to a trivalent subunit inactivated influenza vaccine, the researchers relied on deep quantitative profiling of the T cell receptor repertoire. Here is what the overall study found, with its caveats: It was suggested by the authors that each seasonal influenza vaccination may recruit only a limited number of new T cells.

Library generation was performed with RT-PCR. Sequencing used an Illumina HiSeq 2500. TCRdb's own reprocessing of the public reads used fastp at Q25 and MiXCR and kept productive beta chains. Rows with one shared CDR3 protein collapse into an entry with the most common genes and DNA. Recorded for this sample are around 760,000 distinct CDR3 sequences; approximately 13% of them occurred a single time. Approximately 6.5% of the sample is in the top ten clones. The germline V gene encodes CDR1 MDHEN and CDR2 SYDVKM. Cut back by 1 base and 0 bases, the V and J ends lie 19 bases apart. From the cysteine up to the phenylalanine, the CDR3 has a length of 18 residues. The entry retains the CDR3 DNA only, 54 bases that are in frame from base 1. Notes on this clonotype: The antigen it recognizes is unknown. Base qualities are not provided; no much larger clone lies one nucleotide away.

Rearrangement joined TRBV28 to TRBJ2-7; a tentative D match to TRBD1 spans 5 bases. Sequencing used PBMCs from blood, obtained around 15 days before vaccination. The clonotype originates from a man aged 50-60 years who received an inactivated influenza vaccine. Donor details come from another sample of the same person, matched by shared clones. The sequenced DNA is TGTGCCAGCAGTTTATATCAGGGCCCCGCCGTTTCCTCCTACGAGCAGTACTTC. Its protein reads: CASSLYQGPAVSSYEQYF.